This TCR beta chain is from a study of graft-versus-host responses after intestinal transplantation. V lost 3 bases to trimming and J lost 3 bases, with 11 bases between them. This CDR3 comprises 14 residues. Per the germline V gene, CDR1 is WNHNN and CDR2 is SYGVQD (reference sequence). A word on this clone: Antigen specificity is unknown.

Overall study findings and caveats: Allograft graft-versus-host to host-versus-graft clonal ratios ran high in patients with graft-donor T cell macrochimerism.

Measured with immunoSEQ multiplex PCR; TCRdb has only the in-frame clones, and not every one. The sample consists of around 36,000 clones, more than 90% of them appearing once. The origin of this receptor is a human donor who was the organ donor for an intestinal transplant. The starting material was unstimulated CD8+ T cells sorted from spleen or lymph node cells, obtained before transplant. The V and J genes are TRBV10-1 and TRBJ1-2; no reliable D call. The CDR3 DNA sequence: TGCGCCAGCAGTGATTGTTGGAGGGACTATGGCTACACCTTC. Amino acids: CASSDCWRDYGYTF.